This TCR beta chain was captured in a study of shared T cell receptors in the human thymus. J lost 1 base, V lost 8 bases, and 7 bases had no gene match. The CDR3 consists of 15 residues. The germline V gene has CDR1 SNHLY and CDR2 FYNNEI. TCRdb's copy holds only in-frame clones and misses some; the assay was immunoSEQ multiplex PCR. Of hundreds of thousands of clones in the sample, around 87% are singletons; the top ten hold more than 0.009%. The same sample was also used in a study of human thymus T cells. This second report adds: Serving as donors were healthy Finnish infants, each of whom was having open corrective surgery for congenital heart defects.

The TCR originated in a boy in the first two years of life with a congenital heart defect. The chain links TRBV2 to TRBJ1-1; 10 nucleotides line up with TRBD1. The sample was thymocytes. As DNA, the CDR3 is TGTGCCAGCTTCGACGACAGGGGGCGGAACACTGAAGCTTTCTTT. Translation gives CASFDDRGRNTEAFF.